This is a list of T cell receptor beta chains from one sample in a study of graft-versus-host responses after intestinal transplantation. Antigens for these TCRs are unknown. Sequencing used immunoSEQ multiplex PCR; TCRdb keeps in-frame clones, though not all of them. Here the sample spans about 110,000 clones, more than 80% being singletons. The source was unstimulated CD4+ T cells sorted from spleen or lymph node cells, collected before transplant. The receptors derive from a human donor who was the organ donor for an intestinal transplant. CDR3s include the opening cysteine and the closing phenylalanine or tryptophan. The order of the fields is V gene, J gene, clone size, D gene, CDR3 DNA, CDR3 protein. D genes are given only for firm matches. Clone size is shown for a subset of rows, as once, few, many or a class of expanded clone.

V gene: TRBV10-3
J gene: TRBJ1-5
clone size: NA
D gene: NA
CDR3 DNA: TGTGCCATCAGTGAATCTGGGGGCAATCAGCCCCAGCATTTT
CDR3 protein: CAISESGGNQPQHF

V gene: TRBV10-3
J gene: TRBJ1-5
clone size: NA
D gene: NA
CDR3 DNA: TGTGCCATCAGTGAAATAGGGAGGGATCAGCCCCAGCATTTT
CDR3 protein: CAISEIGRDQPQHF

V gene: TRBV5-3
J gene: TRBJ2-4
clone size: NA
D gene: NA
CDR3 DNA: TGTGCCAGCAGCTTACAGGGAAACATTCAGTACTTC
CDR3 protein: CASSLQGNIQYF

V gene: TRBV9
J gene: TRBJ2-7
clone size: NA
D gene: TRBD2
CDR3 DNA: TGTGCCAGCAGCCCTGGGACTAGCGGCGACTACGAGCAGTACTTC
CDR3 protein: CASSPGTSGDYEQYF

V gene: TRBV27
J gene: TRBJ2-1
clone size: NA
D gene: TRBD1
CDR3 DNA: TGTGCCAGCAGTCGCTGGACGGGACAGTCGGAGCAGTTCTTC
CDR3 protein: CASSRWTGQSEQFF

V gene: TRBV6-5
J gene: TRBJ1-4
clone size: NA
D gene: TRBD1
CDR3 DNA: TGTGCCAGCAGTTCCGACAGGGATAAACTGTTTTTT
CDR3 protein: CASSSDRDKLFF

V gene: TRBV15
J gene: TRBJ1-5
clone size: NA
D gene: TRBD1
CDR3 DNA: TGTGCCACCAGCAGAGATACGGGGGACAGGCGTAATCAGCCCCAGCATTTT
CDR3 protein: CATSRDTGDRRNQPQHF

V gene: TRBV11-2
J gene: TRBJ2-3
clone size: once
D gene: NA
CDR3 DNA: TGTGCCAGCAGCTTAAGGGTGACGGCTGGCACAGATACGCAGTATTTT
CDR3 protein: CASSLRVTAGTDTQYF

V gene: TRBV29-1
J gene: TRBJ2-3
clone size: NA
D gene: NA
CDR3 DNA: TGCAGCGTTGAGGCCAGGGTGGGCACAGATACGCAGTATTTT
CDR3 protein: CSVEARVGTDTQYF

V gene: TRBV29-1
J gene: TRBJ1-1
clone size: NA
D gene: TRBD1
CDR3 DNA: TGCAGCGTCGCCGCGACAGGGCGGACTGAAGCTTTCTTT
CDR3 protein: CSVAATGRTEAFF

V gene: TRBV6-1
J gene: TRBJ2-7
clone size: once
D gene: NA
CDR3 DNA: TGTGCCAGCGGACAGACTTACGAGCAGTACTTC
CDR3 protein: CASGQTYEQYF

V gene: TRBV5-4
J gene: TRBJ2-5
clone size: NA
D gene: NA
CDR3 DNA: TGTGCCAGCAGCTTGGCCGGGGGCGAGACCCAGTACTTC
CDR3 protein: CASSLAGGETQYF

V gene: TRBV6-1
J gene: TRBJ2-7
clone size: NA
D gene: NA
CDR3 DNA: TGTGCCAGCAGAGCTGCTAGCTCCTACGAGCAGTACTTC
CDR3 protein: CASRAASSYEQYF

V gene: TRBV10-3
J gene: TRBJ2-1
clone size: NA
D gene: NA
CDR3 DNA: TGTGCCATCAGTAAGCCGGGAGAAGGATGGAATGAGCAGTTCTTC
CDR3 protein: CAISKPGEGWNEQFF

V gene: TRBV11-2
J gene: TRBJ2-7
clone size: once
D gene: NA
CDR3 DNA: TGTGCCAGCAGCTTATACGGCTACGAGCAGTACTTC
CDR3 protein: CASSLYGYEQYF

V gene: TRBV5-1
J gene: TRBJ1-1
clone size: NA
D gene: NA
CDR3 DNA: TGCGCCAGCAGCCAACTGGGACCCCCCGACACTGAAGCTTTCTTT
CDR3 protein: CASSQLGPPDTEAFF

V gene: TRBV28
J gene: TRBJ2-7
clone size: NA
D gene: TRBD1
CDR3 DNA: TGTGCCAGCAGTTTCAGGGGGCTTTTCTACGAGCAGTACTTC
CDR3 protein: CASSFRGLFYEQYF

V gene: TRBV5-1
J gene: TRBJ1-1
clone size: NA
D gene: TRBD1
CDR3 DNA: TGCGCCAGCAGCTTGGGACAGGGTGGGACTGAAGCTTTCTTT
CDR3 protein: CASSLGQGGTEAFF

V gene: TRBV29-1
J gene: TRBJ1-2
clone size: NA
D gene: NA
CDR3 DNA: TGCAGCGTTGAAGTTACTGGCTACACCTTC
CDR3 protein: CSVEVTGYTF

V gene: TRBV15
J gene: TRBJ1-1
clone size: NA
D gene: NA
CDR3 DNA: TGTGCCACCAGCTTTCGACAGAACACTGAAGCTTTCTTT
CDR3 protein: CATSFRQNTEAFF

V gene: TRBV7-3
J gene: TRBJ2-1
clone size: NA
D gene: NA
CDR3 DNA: TGTGCCAGCAGCCCCGGGGCCGGGAGAAGCTCCTACAATGAGCAGTTCTTC
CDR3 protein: CASSPGAGRSSYNEQFF

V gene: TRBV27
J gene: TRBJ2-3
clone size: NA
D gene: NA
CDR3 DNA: TGTGCCAGCAGTTTATATATTGACACAGATACGCAGTATTTT
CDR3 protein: CASSLYIDTDTQYF

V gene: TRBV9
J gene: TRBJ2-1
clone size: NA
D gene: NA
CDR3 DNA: TGTGCCAGCAGCGAGATAGGGATTTACAATGAGCAGTTCTTC
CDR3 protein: CASSEIGIYNEQFF

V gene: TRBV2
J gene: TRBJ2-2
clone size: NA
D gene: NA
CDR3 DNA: TGTGCCAGCAGTGGGTCAGCCCCTAGTTATTACACCGGGGAGCTGTTTTTT
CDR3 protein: CASSGSAPSYYTGELFF

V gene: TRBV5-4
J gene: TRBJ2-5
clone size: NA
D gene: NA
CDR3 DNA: TGTGCCAGCAGCTTGGATGGTACAAGGGGAGAGACCCAGTACTTC
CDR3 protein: CASSLDGTRGETQYF

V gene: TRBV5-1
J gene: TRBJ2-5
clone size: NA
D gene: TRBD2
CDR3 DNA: TGCGCCAGCAATGGACTAGCGGGAGCCGGGGAGACCCAGTACTTC
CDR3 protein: CASNGLAGAGETQYF

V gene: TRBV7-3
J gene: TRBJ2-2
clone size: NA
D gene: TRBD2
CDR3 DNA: TGTGCCAGCAGCTTAGGGACTAGCGTTACCGGGGAGCTGTTTTTT
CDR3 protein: CASSLGTSVTGELFF

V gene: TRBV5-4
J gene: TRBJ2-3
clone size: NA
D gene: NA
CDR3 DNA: TGTGCCGCGGGGCCTTCCTCCACAGATACGCAGTATTTT
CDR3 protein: CAAGPSSTDTQYF

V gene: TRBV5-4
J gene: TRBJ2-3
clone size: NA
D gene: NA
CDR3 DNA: TGTGCCAGCAGCCTCCACAGGGCTACTAGCACAGATACGCAGTATTTT
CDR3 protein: CASSLHRATSTDTQYF

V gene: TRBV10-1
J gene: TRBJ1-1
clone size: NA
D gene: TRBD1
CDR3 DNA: TGCGCCAGCAGCCGGTCGGGGACAGGGGATACCACTGAAGCTTTCTTT
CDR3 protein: CASSRSGTGDTTEAFF

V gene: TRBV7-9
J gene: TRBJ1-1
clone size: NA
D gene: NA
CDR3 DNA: TGTGCCAGCAGCCGAAACACTGAAGCTTTCTTT
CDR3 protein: CASSRNTEAFF

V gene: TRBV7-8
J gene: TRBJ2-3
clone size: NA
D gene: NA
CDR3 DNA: TGTGCCAGCACCCAAAGCTTAGAGCTAAGTGGACTCACTAGGGATACGCAGTATTTT
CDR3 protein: CASTQSLELSGLTRDTQYF

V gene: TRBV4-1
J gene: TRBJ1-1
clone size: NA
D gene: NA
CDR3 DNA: TGCGCCAGCAGCCAAGACAAGGGAACCGAAGCTTTCTTT
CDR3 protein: CASSQDKGTEAFF

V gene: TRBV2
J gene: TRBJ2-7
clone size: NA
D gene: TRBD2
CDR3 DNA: TGTGCCAGCAGTGTATCGGTTTCTAGCGGAATCAACGAGCAGTACTTC
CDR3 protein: CASSVSVSSGINEQYF

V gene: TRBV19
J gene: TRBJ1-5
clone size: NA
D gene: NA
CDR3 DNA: TGTGCCAGTAGTATATTGGACCCTAATCAGCCCCAGCATTTT
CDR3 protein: CASSILDPNQPQHF

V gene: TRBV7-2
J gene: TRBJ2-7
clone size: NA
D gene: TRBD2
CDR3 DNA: TGTGCCAGCAGCCTTCTAGCGGGAGTCTACGAGCAGTACTTC
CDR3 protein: CASSLLAGVYEQYF

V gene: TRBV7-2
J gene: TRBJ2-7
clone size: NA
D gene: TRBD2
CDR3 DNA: TGTGCCAGCAGCTTAGTCCTCTGGGTCGGGGGGGACGAGCAGTACTTC
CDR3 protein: CASSLVLWVGGDEQYF

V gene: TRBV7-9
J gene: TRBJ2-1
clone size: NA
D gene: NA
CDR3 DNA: TGTGCCAGCAGCTTACGTCTGCTGGCAAGGGATGAGCAGTTCTTC
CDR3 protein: CASSLRLLARDEQFF

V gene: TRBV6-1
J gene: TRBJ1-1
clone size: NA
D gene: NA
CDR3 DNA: TGTGCCAGCAGTCGGGACTTTGGGGGCACTGAAGCTTTCTTT
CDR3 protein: CASSRDFGGTEAFF

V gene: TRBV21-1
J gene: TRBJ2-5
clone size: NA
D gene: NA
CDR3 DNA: TGTGCCAGCAGCAAAGCGGAGGGACAGGGGTTCTCTGTGGCGCGGGACTTCCAAGAGACCCAGTACTTC
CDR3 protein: CASSKAEGQGFSVARDFQETQYF

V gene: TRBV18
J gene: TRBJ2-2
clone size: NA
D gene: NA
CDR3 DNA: TGTGCCAGCTCACCGCGCCAAACTGGAAACACCGGGGAGCTGTTTTTT
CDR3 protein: CASSPRQTGNTGELFF

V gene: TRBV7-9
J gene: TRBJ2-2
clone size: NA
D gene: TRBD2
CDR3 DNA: TGTGCCAGCAGCTTAGTAGCTAGCGGGAGGGCCCGAACCGGGGAGCTGTTTTTT
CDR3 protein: CASSLVASGRARTGELFF

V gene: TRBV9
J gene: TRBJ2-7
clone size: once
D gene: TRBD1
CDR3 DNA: TGTGCCAGCAGCGCTAGACAGGGGGCCTACGAGCAGTACTTC
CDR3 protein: CASSARQGAYEQYF

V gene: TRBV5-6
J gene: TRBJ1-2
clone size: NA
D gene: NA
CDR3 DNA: TGTGCCAGCGGGGTCGACCCACCACTTTACCAGGCTGACTATGGCTACACCTTC
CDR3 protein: CASGVDPPLYQADYGYTF

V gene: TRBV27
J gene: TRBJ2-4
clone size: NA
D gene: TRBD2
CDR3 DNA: TGCGCCACCTGCTCAATCGGGGGGGGGACCAAAAACATTCAGTACTTC
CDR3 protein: CATCSIGGGTKNIQYF

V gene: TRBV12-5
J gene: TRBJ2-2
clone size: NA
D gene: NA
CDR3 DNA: TGTGCTAGTGGTTTCAGCGGAGACGGGCGAGAGACCGGGGAGCTGTTTTTT
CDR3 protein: CASGFSGDGRETGELFF

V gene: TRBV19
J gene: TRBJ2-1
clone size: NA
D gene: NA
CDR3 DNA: TGTGCCAGTAGTGGACCCCTTGCCTACAATGAGCAGTTCTTC
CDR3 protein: CASSGPLAYNEQFF

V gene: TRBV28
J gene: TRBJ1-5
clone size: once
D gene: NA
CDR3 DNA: TGTGCCAGCAGTTTAAGGGCCGGGGGCAGCCAGCCCCAGCATTTT
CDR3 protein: CASSLRAGGSQPQHF

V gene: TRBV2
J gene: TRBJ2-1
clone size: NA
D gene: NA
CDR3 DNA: TGTGCCAGCAGCTTAATACAGGGAACTCTAAATGAGCAGTTCTTC
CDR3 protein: CASSLIQGTLNEQFF

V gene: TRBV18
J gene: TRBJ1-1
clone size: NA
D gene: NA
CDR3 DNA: TGTGCCAGCTCACCACCCGCAGGGGCATACACTGAAGCTTTCTTT
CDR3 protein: CASSPPAGAYTEAFF

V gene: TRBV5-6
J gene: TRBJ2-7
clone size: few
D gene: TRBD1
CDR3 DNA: TGTGCCAGCAGCTTGGTCCCACAGGGGTCCTACGAGCAGTACTTC
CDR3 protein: CASSLVPQGSYEQYF

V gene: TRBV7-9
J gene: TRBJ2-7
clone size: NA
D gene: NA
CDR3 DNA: TGTGCCAGCAGCTTAGGGCAGGGTTCCCACGAGCAGTACTTC
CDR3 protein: CASSLGQGSHEQYF

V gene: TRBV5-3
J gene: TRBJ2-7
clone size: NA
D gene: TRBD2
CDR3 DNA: TGTGCCAGAAGCCGCCTAGCGGGAGGGCCCCACTACGAGCAGTACTTC
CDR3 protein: CARSRLAGGPHYEQYF

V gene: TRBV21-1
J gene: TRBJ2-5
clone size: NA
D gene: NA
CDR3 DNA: TGTGCCAGCAGCAAAGCCCCCCGCGGAATAGAGACCCAGTACTTC
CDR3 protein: CASSKAPRGIETQYF

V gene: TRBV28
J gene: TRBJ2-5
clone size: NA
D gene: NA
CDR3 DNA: TGTGCCAGCAGTTCCCTCGAGACCCAGTACTTC
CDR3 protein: CASSSLETQYF

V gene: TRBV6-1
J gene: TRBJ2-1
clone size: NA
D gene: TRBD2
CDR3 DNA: TGTGCCAGCAGTGAAACTAGCGGGAATGAGCAGTTCTTC
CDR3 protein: CASSETSGNEQFF

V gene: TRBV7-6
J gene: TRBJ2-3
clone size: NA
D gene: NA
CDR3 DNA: TGTGCCAGCAGCCCAATGTCTAGCACAGATACGCAGTATTTT
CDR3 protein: CASSPMSSTDTQYF

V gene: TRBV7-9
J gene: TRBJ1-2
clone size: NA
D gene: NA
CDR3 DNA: TGTGCCAGCAGCTTAGCGGGCAGCCTTCTCTATGGCTACACCTTC
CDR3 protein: CASSLAGSLLYGYTF